Given below is one T cell receptor (beta chain) in context. Its antigen is as yet unknown. The data belong to a study of regulatory T cells in long-lasting Graves disease. General study points: Persistent disease favored TRBV28, TRBJ1-2 and TRBJ2-5.

Library construction for TCR beta used iRepertoire HTBI primers and Arm-PCR of CDR3 regions. TCRdb recomputed calls from the multiplex PCR reads with MiXCR, one row per CDR3 protein. The sample shows about 220,000 distinct CDR3 sequences, roughly 19% of them seen only once. This sample's time point: newly diagnosed GD, antithyroid drugs for less than 3 months. After RNA was extracted from PBMCs, the TCR library was made from it. The CDR3 extends over 12 amino acids. Germline lookup yields CDR1 DFQATT and CDR2 SNEGSKA (reference sequence). V was clipped by 1 base and J by 5 bases, with 9 bases between them. These data were also reused for a study on T cells in Graves' hyperthyroidism and ophthalmopathy. That report notes: In making diagnoses, clinical symptoms, serum thyroxine and TRAb, thyroid ultrasound and orbital computed tomography were all used. A 13 V-J model separated ophthalmopathy from stable hyperthyroidism.

The receptor was isolated from a woman aged 25 to 39 with Graves disease. Sample: peripheral blood mononuclear cells (PBMCs), taken at new diagnosis, from a patient treated with antithyroid drugs. V usage is TRBV20-1 and J usage is TRBJ2-7; D not resolved. The CDR3 spells CSARVRAHEQYF. The CDR3 nucleotides read TGCAGTGCTAGAGTTAGGGCCCACGAGCAGTACTTC.